This TCR beta chain emerged from a study of type 1 and type 2 diabetes patients. Overall study: A total of around 18,000,000 paired-end reads came from the whole study.

Genomic DNA was the PCR template. Amplification of the beta chain CDR3 used 30 forward and 13 reverse multiplex primers. TCRdb redid the calling of the multiplex PCR reads with MiXCR, one entry per CDR3 protein. This sample has under 300,000 distinct CDR3 sequences, with around 50% found just once. V dropped 7 bases and J dropped 4; count of bases not matched to a gene: 6. The CDR3 consists of 14 residues. Germline CDR1 is SNHLY and CDR2 is FYNNEI. The chain joins TRBV2 to TRBJ2-3; 9 bases map to TRBD2. The sequence was obtained from a man between 18 and 35 years old with type 2 diabetes. Material for sequencing was peripheral blood mononuclear cells (PBMCs). CDR3 DNA sequence: TGTGCCAGCATTGAGCGGGAGGCCCCAGATACGCAGTATTTT. Protein: CASIEREAPDTQYF.